This T cell receptor (beta chain) was captured in a study of technical replicates of blood from a few donors. This CDR3 is built from 16 residues. V was pared by 5 bases and J by 0 bases, with 17 bases between. CDR1 and CDR2 (germline): MDHEN, SYDVKM. The data were produced by immunoSEQ multiplex PCR, yet TCRdb's version contains in-frame clones alone and is incomplete. The sample lists under 95,000 clones, around 94% seen once, with less than 0.3% in the top ten. This clone was seen just once. This chain connects TRBV28 to TRBJ2-7; D is possibly TRBD1 (7 bases). Sequenced sample: T cells isolated from PBMCs. The TCR was taken from a human donor in good health. CDR3 loop: CASSRRQGLLSYEQYF. DNA for the CDR3: TGTGCCAGCAGTCGGAGACAGGGACTTCTCTCCTACGAGCAGTACTTC.